This T cell receptor beta chain was captured by sequencing in a study of Ad26.COV2.S vaccination and SARS-CoV-2 variants. About the research overall: Each vaccinee took Ad26.COV2.S intramuscularly, once or twice 56 days apart.

Sample treatment: roughly 19 received Ad26.COV2.S at low or high dose, single or two shots; 5 received placebo; per-sample allocation not given. After the first vaccine or placebo injection, samples were drawn on day 63. A Boston adult aged 18-55 years was the donor. An Ad26 vector expressing Wuhan-strain SARS-CoV-2 spike constituted the vaccine. Profiling relied on immunoSEQ multiplex PCR, and the TCRdb table lists in-frame clones only, not all of them. Among about 350,000 clones listed, 65% to 90% were seen once. The source material was peripheral blood, sampled in a trial of Ad26.COV2.S vaccine versus placebo. The clonotype originates from a person between 18 and 65 years old who received the Ad26.COV2.S COVID-19 vaccine or a placebo.

The CDR3 nucleotides read TGTGCCAGCAGCTCCCCCGGGGCTGGGGCCAACGTCCTGACTTTC. This codes for CASSSPGAGANVLTF. J is TRBJ2-6 and V is TRBV3-1 (or the pseudogene TRBV3-2); weak D call: TRBD2 (5 bases). CDR1 is LGHDT and CDR2 is YNNKEL in the germline V gene (reference sequence). The germline V and J ends were trimmed by 5 bases and 2 bases, with 10 bases remaining between them. The CDR3 has 15 residues.